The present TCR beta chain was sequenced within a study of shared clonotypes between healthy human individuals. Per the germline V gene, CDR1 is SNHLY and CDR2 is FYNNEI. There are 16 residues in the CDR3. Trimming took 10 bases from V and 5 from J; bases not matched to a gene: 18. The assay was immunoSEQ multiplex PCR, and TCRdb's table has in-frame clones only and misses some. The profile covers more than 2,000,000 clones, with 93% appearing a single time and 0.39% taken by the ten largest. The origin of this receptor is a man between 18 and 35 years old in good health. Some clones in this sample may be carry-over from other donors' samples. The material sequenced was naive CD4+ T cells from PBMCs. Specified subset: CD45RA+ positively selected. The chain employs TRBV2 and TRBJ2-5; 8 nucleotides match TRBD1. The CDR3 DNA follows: TGTGCCACCGCCGGGGTGAGGACAGGGACCCCGGAGACCCAGTACTTC. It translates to CATAGVRTGTPETQYF.